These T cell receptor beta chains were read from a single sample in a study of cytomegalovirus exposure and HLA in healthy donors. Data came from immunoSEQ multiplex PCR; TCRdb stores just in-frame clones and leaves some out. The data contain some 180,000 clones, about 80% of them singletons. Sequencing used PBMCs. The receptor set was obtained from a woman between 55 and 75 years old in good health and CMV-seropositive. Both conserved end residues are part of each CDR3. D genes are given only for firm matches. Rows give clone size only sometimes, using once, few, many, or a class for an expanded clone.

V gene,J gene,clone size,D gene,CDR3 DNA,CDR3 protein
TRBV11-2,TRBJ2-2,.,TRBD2,TGTGCCAGCAGCAGGGGGACTAGTGACACCGGGGAGCTGTTTTTT,CASSRGTSDTGELFF
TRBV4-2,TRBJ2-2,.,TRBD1,TGTGCCAGCAGCCAAGCGGGACAGGGGGCCGGCACCGGGGAGCTGTTTTTT,CASSQAGQGAGTGELFF
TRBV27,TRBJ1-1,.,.,TGTGCCAGCAGTTTAGGGGGGTTCACTGAAGCTTTCTTT,CASSLGGFTEAFF
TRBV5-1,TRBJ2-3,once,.,TGCGCCAGCAGCTTGGATGGCAGTAGCACAGATACGCAGTATTTT,CASSLDGSSTDTQYF
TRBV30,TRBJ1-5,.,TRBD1,TGTGCCTGGGGGACAGGGTTGGATCAGCCCCAGCATTTT,CAWGTGLDQPQHF
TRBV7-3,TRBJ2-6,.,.,TGTGCCAGCAGCCCTAAGCTCTGGTTGGACAGTCCCTCTGGGGCCAACGTCCTGACTTTC,CASSPKLWLDSPSGANVLTF
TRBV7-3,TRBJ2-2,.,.,TGTGCCAGCAGCTTTTATTACACCGGGGAGCTGTTTTTT,CASSFYYTGELFF
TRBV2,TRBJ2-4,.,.,TGTGCCAGCAGTGCCTCAGGGGAGGCCAAAAACATTCAGTACTTC,CASSASGEAKNIQYF
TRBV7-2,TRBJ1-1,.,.,TGTGCCAGCAGCCCTTCAGGTTTGGGCACTGAAGCTTTCTTT,CASSPSGLGTEAFF
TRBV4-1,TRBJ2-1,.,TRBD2,TGCGCCAGCAGTGGGGCGGGGGTGTACAATGAGCAGTTCTTC,CASSGAGVYNEQFF
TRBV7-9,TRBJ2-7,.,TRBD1,TGTGCCAGCAGCTTCTTCCGGGACAGGGTAAACGAGCAGTACTTC,CASSFFRDRVNEQYF
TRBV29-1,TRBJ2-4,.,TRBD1,TGCAGCGTCCAGACAGGGCTCAAAAACATTCAGTACTTC,CSVQTGLKNIQYF
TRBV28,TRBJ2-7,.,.,TGTGCCAGCATCGGGGACACCTCCTACGAGCAGTACTTC,CASIGDTSYEQYF
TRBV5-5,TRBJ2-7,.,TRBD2,TGTGCCAGCAGAACTACTAGCGGCTACGAGCAGTACTTC,CASRTTSGYEQYF
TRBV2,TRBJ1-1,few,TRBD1,TGTGCCAGCAGTGTTAGACAGGGGGCGCAGGGTGAAGCTTTCTTT,CASSVRQGAQGEAFF
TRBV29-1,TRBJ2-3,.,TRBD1,TGCAGCGTTGCGAGGGGGCCCTCAGATACGCAGTATTTT,CSVARGPSDTQYF
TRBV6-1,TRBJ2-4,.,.,TGTGCCAGCAGAGGACTTCTCTTAGCCAAAAACATTCAGTACTTC,CASRGLLLAKNIQYF
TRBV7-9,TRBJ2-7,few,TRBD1,TGTGCCAGCAGCTTAGGTCGCCTTGGACAGGGCAGCTACGAGCAGTACTTC,CASSLGRLGQGSYEQYF
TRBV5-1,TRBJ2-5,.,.,TGCGCCAGCAGCTTGACAGGGTACCCGCAAGAGACCCAGTACTTC,CASSLTGYPQETQYF
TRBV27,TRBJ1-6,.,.,TGTGCCAGCTGTAGGGCGGGTTCACCCCTCCACTTT,CASCRAGSPLHF
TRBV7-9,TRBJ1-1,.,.,TGTGCCAGCAGCCGTCCCCCGGTTGAAGCTTTCTTT,CASSRPPVEAFF
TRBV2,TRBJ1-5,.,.,TGTGCCAGCAGTGAAGCTGGGGTAGGAGGTCCCCAGCATTTT,CASSEAGVGGPQHF
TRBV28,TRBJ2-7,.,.,TGTGCCAGCAGTCGCGGCAGCCCCATGTCACACTTC,CASSRGSPMSHF
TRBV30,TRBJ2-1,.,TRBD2,TGTGCCTGGAGCAATAAAGGGACTAGCAGAATACACAATGAGCAGTTCTTC,CAWSNKGTSRIHNEQFF
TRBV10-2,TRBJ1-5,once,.,TGCGCCAGCAGTGAACGAGATTATCAGCCCCAGCATTTT,CASSERDYQPQHF
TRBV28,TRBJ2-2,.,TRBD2,TGTGCCTCCGGCGGGGGACCCGGGGAGCTGTTTTTT,CASGGGPGELFF
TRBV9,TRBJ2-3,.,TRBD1,TGTGCCAGCAGCCCCGGACAGGGGCTGACAGATACGCAGTATTTT,CASSPGQGLTDTQYF
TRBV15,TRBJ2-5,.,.,TGTGCCACCAGCAGAGGCAGGGGTCCCTTTGAGACCCAGTACTTC,CATSRGRGPFETQYF
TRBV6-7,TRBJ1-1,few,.,TGTGCCAGCAGTTACCGGTCAGGGGCGACGGCTTTCTTT,CASSYRSGATAFF
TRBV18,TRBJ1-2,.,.,TGTGCCAGCTCACCATTGGCAGGCTATGGCTACACCTTC,CASSPLAGYGYTF
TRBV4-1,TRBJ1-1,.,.,TGCGCCAGCAGCCAAGAGGAGCGGTCTTTGAACACTGAAGCTTTCTTT,CASSQEERSLNTEAFF
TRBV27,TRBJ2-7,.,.,TGTGCCAGCAGTTTATCCCAGGGCTACGAGCAGTACTTC,CASSLSQGYEQYF
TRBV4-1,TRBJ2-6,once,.,TGCGCCAGCAGCCAAGCCCAGGGAAGGCCCTCTGGGGCCAACGGCCTGACTTTC,CASSQAQGRPSGANGLTF
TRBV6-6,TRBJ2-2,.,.,TGTGCCAGCGTTATTGGCCCTAACACCGGGGAGCTGTTTTTT,CASVIGPNTGELFF
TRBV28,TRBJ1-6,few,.,TGTGCCAGCATTCCCTTTGATACTCCCAATTCACCCCTCCACTTT,CASIPFDTPNSPLHF
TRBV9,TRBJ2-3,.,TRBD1,TGTGCCAGCAGCGGACCCGGGACAGAAGATCCAGATACGCAGTATTTT,CASSGPGTEDPDTQYF
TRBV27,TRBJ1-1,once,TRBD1,TGTGCCAGCAGTTGGGACAGGGGTTTGAACACTGAAGCTTTCTTT,CASSWDRGLNTEAFF
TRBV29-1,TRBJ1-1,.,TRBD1,TGCAGCGCTACAGGGGAGGCCACTGAAGCTTTCTTT,CSATGEATEAFF
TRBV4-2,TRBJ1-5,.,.,TGTGCCAGCAGCCAAGATGCAGATAGCAATCAGCCCCAGCATTTT,CASSQDADSNQPQHF
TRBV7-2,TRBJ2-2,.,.,TGTGCCAGCAGCTTCGGGGGTCTTCCCGGGGAGCTGTTTTTT,CASSFGGLPGELFF
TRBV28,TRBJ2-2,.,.,TGTGCCAGCAGTTTAAACTCGAACACCGGGGAGCTGTTTTTT,CASSLNSNTGELFF
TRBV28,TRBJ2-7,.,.,TGTGCCAGCAGAGCTCAGGGATCCTACGAGCAGTACTTC,CASRAQGSYEQYF
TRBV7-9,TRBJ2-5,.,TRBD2,TGTGCCAGCAGCGCGCTTGCAACGACTAGCGGGATAGAGACCCAGTACTTC,CASSALATTSGIETQYF
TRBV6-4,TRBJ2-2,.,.,TGTGCCAGCAGTGAAATGGCCGGGTTACACACCGGGGAGCTGTTTTTT,CASSEMAGLHTGELFF
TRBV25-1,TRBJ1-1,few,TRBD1,TGTGCCAGCGGAGGACAGGGAACGGTGAACACTGAAGCTTTCTTT,CASGGQGTVNTEAFF
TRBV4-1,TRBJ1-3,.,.,TGCGCCAGCAGCCAAGATTTACCCGCGTCTGGAAACACCATATATTTT,CASSQDLPASGNTIYF
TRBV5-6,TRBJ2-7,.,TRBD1,TGTGCCAGCAGCGCCGGACAGGGGGCCCCCTACGAGCAGTACTTC,CASSAGQGAPYEQYF
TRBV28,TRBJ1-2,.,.,TGTGCCAGCAGTTTGAATGGGGCGCAAGGACTAGATGGCTACACCTTC,CASSLNGAQGLDGYTF
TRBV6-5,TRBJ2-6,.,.,TGTGCCAGTCAAAGGGGTGGGGCCAACGTCCTGACTTTC,CASQRGGANVLTF
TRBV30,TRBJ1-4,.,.,TGTGCCTGGAGTGTCGCCAGGGCTAGGAGGGGACTGTTTTTT,CAWSVARARRGLFF
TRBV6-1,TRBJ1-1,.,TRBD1,TGTGCCAGCAGTGGAGTAGGGGGCACTGAAATGGCATCTGTCTTT,CASSGVGGTEMASVF
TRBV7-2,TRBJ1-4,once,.,TGTGCCAGCAGCTCCCTCGCGGGAAAACTGTTTTTT,CASSSLAGKLFF
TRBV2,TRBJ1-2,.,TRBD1,TGTGCCAGCAGTGGGACAGGGGGCACCTCTAACTATGGCTACACCTTC,CASSGTGGTSNYGYTF
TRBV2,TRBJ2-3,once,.,TGTGCCAGCAGCGGCGGGCGCACAGATACGCAGTATTTT,CASSGGRTDTQYF
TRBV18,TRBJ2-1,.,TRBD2,TGTGCCAGCTCACAACTCCCCCTAGCGGGGGGGAGCGTGGGGCAGTTCTTC,CASSQLPLAGGSVGQFF